The source of this T cell receptor (beta chain) is a study of OX40 agonist ivuxolimab in advanced cancers. Study-wide background: Patient treatment consisted of intravenous ivuxolimab administration every 2 weeks at 0.01 to 10 mg/kg. Patients with hepatocellular carcinoma, melanoma, renal cell or head and neck cancer made up the dose-escalation patients.

Collection of blood occurred at baseline, at cycle 4 day 1, and at cycle 7 day 1. This clone qualifies as medium-sized. The trim removed 3 bases at V and 5 bases at J, leaving 7 bases unmatched. The CDR3 covers 17 residues. Germline-derived CDR1 and CDR2 are SGDLS and YYNGEE. The table came from immunoSEQ multiplex PCR; TCRdb's copy has only in-frame clones and leaves some out. The table has 9,000 to 10,000 clones, 70% seen once. The chain joins TRBV9 to TRBJ1-6; TRBD1 agrees at 11 bases. The sample consisted of CD4+ or CD8+ T cells sorted from blood, taken in a trial of the OX40 agonist ivuxolimab. This sequence originates from an adult with an advanced solid tumor such as melanoma, head and neck, liver or kidney cancer. For the CDR3, the DNA is TGTGCCAGCAGCGCCGGACAGGGGGCGTTGGATAATTCACCCCTCCACTTT. It specifies CASSAGQGALDNSPLHF.